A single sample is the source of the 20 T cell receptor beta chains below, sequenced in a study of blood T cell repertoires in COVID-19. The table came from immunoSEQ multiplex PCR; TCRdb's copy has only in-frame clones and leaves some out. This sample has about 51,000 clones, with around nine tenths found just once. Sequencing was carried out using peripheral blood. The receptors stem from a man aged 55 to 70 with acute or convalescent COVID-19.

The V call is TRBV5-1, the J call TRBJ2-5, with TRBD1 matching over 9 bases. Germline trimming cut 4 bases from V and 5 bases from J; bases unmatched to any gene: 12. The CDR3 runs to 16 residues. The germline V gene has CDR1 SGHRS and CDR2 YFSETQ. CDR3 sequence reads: CASSPTGGNSLETQYF. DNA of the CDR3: TGCGCCAGCAGCCCCACAGGGGGCAACTCTTTGGAGACCCAGTACTTC.

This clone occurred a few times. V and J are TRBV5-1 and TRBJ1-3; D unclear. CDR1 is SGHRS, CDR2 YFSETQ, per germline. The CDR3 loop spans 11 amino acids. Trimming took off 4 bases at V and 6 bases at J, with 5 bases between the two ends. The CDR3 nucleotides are TGCGCCAGCAGCGACTTAAACACCATATATTTT. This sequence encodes CASSDLNTIYF.

CDR3 sequence (DNA): TGTGCCAGCAGCTTCGCCGGGACTAGCGGGACGTATGAGCAGTTCTTC. The encoded protein is CASSFAGTSGTYEQFF. This rearrangement joins TRBV7-8 to TRBJ2-1, with TRBD2 matching over 13 bases. The J segment lost 8 bases and the V segment lost 3 bases, leaving 7 bases of the junction unmatched. CDR1 is SGHVS, CDR2 FQNEAQ, per germline. The CDR3 covers 16 residues.

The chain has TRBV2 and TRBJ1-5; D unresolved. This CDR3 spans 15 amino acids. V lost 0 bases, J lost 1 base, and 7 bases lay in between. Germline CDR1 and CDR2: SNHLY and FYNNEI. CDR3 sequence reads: CASSEAGVSNQPQHF. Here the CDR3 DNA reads TGTGCCAGCAGTGAAGCGGGAGTGAGCAATCAGCCCCAGCATTTT.

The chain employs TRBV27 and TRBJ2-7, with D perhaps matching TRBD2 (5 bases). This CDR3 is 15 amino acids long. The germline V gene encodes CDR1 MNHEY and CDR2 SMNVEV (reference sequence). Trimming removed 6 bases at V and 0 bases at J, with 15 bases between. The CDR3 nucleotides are TGTGCCAGCAGCCGGGCGGAGGTGAGCTCCTACGAGCAGTACTTC. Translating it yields CASSRAEVSSYEQYF.

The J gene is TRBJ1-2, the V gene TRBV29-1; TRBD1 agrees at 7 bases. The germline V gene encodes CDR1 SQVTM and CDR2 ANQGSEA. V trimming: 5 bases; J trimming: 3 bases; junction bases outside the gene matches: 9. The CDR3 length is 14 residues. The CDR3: CSVRRQGLDYGYTF. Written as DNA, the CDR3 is TGCAGCGTTAGGCGACAGGGTCTAGACTATGGCTACACCTTC.

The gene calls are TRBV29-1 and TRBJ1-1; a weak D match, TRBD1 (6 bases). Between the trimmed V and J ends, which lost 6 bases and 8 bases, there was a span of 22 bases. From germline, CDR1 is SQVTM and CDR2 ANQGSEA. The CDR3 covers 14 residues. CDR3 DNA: TGCAGCGTCGTGAGGGGGGGGGTAAAAAGGGAAGCTTTCTTT. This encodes CSVVRGGVKREAFF.

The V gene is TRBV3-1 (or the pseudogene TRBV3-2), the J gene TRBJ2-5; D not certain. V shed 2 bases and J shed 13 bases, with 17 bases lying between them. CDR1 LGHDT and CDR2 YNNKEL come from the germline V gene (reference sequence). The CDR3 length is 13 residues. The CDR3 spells CASSQTFSDPRYF. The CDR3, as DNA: TGTGCCAGCAGCCAAACTTTCAGCGACCCTCGGTACTTC.

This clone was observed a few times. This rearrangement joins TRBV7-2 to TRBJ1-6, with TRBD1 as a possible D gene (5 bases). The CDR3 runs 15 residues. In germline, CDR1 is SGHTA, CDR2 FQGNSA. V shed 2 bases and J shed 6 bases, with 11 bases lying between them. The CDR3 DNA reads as TGTGCCAGCAGCTTACAGGGTCTTGGTAATTCACCCCTCCACTTT. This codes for CASSLQGLGNSPLHF.

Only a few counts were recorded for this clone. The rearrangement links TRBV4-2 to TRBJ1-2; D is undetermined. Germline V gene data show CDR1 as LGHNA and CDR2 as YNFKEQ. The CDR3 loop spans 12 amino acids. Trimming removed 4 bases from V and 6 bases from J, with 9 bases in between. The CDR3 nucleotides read TGTGCCAGCAGCCTGCGGGGAGATGGCTACACCTTC. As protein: CASSLRGDGYTF.

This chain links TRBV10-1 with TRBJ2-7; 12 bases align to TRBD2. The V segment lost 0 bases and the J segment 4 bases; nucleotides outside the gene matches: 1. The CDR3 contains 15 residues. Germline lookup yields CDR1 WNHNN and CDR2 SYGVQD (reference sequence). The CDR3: CASSESTSGGYEQYF. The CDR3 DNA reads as TGCGCCAGCAGTGAGTCCACTAGCGGGGGGTACGAGCAGTACTTC.

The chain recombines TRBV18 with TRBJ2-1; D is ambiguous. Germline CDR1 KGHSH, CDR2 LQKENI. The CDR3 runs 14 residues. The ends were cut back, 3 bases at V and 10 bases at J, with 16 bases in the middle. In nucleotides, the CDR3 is TGTGCCAGCTCACCCAGGTCAGAAGCCACAGAGCAGTTCTTC. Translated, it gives CASSPRSEATEQFF.

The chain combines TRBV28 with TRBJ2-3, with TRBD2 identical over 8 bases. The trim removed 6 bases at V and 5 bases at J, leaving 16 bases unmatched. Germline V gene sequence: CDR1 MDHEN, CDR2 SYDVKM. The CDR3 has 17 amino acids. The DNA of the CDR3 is TGTGCCAGCAGAGGCCAAAGGAGCGGGGGTCGCCGAGATACGCAGTATTTT. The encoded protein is CASRGQRSGGRRDTQYF. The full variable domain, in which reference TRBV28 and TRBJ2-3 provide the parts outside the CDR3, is DVKVTQSSRYLVKRTGEKVFLECVQDMDHENMFWYRQDPGLGLRLIYFSYDVKMKEKGDIPEGYSVSREKKERFSLILESASTNQTSMYLCASRGQRSGGRRDTQYFGPGTRLTVL.

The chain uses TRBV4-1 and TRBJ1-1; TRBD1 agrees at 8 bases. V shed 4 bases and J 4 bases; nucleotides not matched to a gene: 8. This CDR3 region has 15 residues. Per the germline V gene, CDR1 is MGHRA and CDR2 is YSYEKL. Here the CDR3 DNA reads TGCGCCAGCAGCCGTGACAGGGGTGGGATCACTGAAGCTTTCTTT. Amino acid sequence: CASSRDRGGITEAFF.

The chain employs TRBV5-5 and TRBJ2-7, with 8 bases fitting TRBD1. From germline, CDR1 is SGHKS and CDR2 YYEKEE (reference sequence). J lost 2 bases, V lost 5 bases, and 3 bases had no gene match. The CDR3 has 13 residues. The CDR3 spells CASRGTGPYEQYF. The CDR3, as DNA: TGTGCCAGCAGGGGGACAGGCCCCTACGAGCAGTACTTC. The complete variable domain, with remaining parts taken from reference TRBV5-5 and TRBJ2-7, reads DAGVTQSPTHLIKTRGQQVTLRCSPISGHKSVSWYQQVLGQGPQFIFQYYEKEERGRGNFPDRFSARQFPNYSSELNVNALLLGDSALYLCASRGTGPYEQYFGPGTRLTVT.

DNA of the CDR3: TGTGCCAGCAGCTCCACTGAGACTAGCGAGACGAACACCGGGGAGCTGTTTTTT. Its translation: CASSSTETSETNTGELFF. The gene calls are TRBV7-9 and TRBJ2-2; 8 bases align to TRBD2. CDR1 and CDR2 from the germline V gene are SEHNR and FQNEAQ (reference sequence). The CDR3 has 18 amino acids. V trimming: 4 bases; J trimming: 0 bases; junction bases outside the gene matches: 10.

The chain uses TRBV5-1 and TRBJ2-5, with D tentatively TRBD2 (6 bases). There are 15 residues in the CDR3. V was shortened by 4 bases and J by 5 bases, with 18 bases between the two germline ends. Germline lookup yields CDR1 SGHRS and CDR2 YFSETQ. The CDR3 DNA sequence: TGCGCCAGCAGCGACCCGGGAGATTGGTCGGAGACCCAGTACTTC. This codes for CASSDPGDWSETQYF.

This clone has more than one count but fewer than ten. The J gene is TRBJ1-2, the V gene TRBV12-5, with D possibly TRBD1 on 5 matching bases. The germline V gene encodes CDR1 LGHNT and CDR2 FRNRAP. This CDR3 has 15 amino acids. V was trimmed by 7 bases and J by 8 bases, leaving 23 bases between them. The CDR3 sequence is CASALTAGLRGGYTF. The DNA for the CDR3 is TGTGCTAGTGCCCTGACCGCCGGGCTACGGGGGGGCTACACCTTC.

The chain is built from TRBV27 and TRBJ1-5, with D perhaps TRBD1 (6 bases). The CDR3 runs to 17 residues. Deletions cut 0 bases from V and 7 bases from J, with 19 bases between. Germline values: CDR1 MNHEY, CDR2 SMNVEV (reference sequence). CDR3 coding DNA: TGTGCCAGCAGTTTATCAGGGGAGCCACAGGGAACCCAGCCCCAGCATTTT. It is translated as CASSLSGEPQGTQPQHF.

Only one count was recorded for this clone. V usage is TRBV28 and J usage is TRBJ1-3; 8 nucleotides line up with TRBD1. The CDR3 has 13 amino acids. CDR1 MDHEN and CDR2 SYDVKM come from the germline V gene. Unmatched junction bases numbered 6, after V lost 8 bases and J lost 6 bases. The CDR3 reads CASLGQAENTIYF. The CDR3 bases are TGTGCCAGCCTGGGACAGGCGGAAAACACCATATATTTT.